This TCR beta chain was identified in a study of OX40 agonist ivuxolimab in advanced cancers. Study in general: Under the entry rules, prior anti-PD-1, anti-PD-L1 or anti-CTLA-4 therapy was allowed, and approximately 40% had some.

Assay used: immunoSEQ multiplex PCR; TCRdb lists only in-frame clones, some missing. Of some 78,000 clones detected, about 90% appear once; the ten largest clones hold approximately 3%. The sequencing here drew on CD4+ or CD8+ T cells sorted from blood, taken in a trial of the OX40 agonist ivuxolimab. This clonotype originated in an adult with an advanced solid tumor such as melanoma, head and neck, liver or kidney cancer.

CDR3 nucleotide sequence: TGTGCCAGCAGCGTAGGGGCTAGCGGATCCTACGAGCAGTACTTC. It encodes CASSVGASGSYEQYF. The gene calls are TRBV9 and TRBJ2-7, with TRBD2 matching 7 bases. The CDR3 loop spans 15 amino acids. V gave up 0 bases and J gave up 1 base; unmatched junction bases: 4. Germline V gene sequence: CDR1 SGDLS, CDR2 YYNGEE.